This record covers a single T cell receptor (beta chain). This receptor's antigen is unknown. Per-base qualities were not stored, and no clone one base away is much larger. A second Seattle source provided samples from volunteer blood donors who had recovered from COVID-19. Collaborating institutions collected whole blood in K2EDTA tubes following their own protocols. Collaborator samples were shipped for TCRbeta analysis as frozen whole blood, isolated PBMCs, or DNA extracted from either sample type. This specimen belongs to a study of blood T cell repertoires in COVID-19 (dated by TCRdb to the early 2020s). Looking at the study overall: Collaborator samples came from the United States, Italy and Spain and covered acute and convalescent phases of COVID-19. The material from the prospective study consisted of cDNA or gDNA derived from T cells, B-cell-depleted T cells, or PBMCs. Deeply sampled blood TCRbeta repertoires from subjects exposed to, actively infected with, or recovered from COVID-19 were included in the dataset. The repertoires were released in a freely available public database meant as a resource for research on the immune response to SARS-CoV-2. Samples came from the ongoing ImmuneRACE study (first 160 participants) plus 1,254 subjects from 6 global collaborators. Sample metadata almost always included a de-identified subject ID, COVID-19 status, age in years and sex. HLA class I and class II types, where available, came from metadata supplied by the sample provider rather than from assay-based typing.

What the study reported, not specific to this receptor: The quantity of clinical and demographic metadata differed by source and by participant and was supplied without curation.

V gives up 3 bases and J gives up 1 base, and the segment between their germline ends measures 6 bases. Reading from cysteine to phenylalanine, the CDR3 counts 13 amino acids. Only the CDR3 DNA is retained, 39 bases long and in frame from the first base. The germline V gene encodes CDR1 SGHAT and CDR2 FQNNGV. The immunoSEQ Assay, a bias-controlled multiplex PCR, was used to amplify TCRbeta CDR3 regions from genomic DNA. Turning to the authors' computational methods: The number of nucleated cells in each sample was estimated by amplification of reference gene primers within the assay. To quantify the absolute abundance of each unique TCRbeta CDR3 rearrangement, sequence reads were collapsed and filtered. For each sample, productive Simpson clonality was calculated as the square root of Simpson's diversity index over productive rearrangements. The table was pulled from immuneACCESS by TCRdb, which kept in-frame rearrangements only. Such tables lose some clones; where checked, under half of the loss comes from unresolved V genes, and the rest has no known cause. V and J calls and clone size are those listed in that table; D and trimming were worked out from the DNA. The sample contains about 150,000 clones, about 72% of them found a single time. The top ten hold roughly 11% of the sample.

This receptor was identified in a man in his sixties who had recovered from COVID-19. The rearrangement joined TRBV11-2 to TRBJ1-1; no confident D gene assignment can be made. The sample taken for sequencing was peripheral blood. CDR3 sequence: CASSFNGNTEAFF. The DNA is TGTGCCAGCAGCTTTAACGGGAACACTGAAGCTTTCTTT.